This TCR beta chain derives from a study of CD8 T cells in Susac syndrome. Broader study findings: The TCR sequencing and HLA analysis in the study involved a relatively small number of individuals, as the study acknowledged.

The RNA input was about 0.5 to 1 ug, and it was reverse transcribed with random hexamers. Amplification of TCR beta CDR3 across 54 Vbeta and 13 Jbeta was performed with immunoSEQ multiplex PCR. TCRdb used MiXCR to reprocess the immunoSEQ multiplex PCR reads, holding one entry per CDR3 protein. The sample yields 120,000 to 150,000 distinct CDR3 sequences, 90% to 95% seen once. As for this clonotype: The antigen is unknown.

The CDR3 runs 18 residues. Germline lookup yields CDR1 SQVTM and CDR2 ANQGSEA. Trimming removed 6 bases from V and 4 bases from J; junction bases left unmatched: 16. Sequencing of TCR beta covered CD8+ and CD4+ T cells obtained from blood. Controls were age- and sex-matched healthy donors. The sequencing sample was made of CD8+ T cells from PBMCs. The gene calls are TRBV29-1 and TRBJ2-7; 15 bases align to TRBD2. The sequence was collected from a human donor in good health. The CDR3 protein is CSVVGTSGRIYQGYEQYF. CDR3 DNA: TGCAGCGTCGTCGGGACTAGCGGGAGGATATATCAGGGTTACGAGCAGTACTTC.